This TCR beta chain was obtained from a study of OX40 agonist ivuxolimab in advanced cancers. Assay used: immunoSEQ multiplex PCR; TCRdb lists only in-frame clones, some missing. The table lists about 86,000 clones, about 89% of them singletons. The TCR originated in an adult with an advanced solid tumor such as melanoma, head and neck, liver or kidney cancer. The source was CD4+ or CD8+ T cells sorted from blood, collected in a trial of the OX40 agonist ivuxolimab.

Here the CDR3 DNA reads TGCGCCACCGGCGGGGACAGCTACGAGCAGTACTTC. Residues: CATGGDSYEQYF. V and J are TRBV10-2 and TRBJ2-7, with a tentative D call TRBD1 (7 bases). Germline V gives CDR1 WSHSY, CDR2 SAAADI. Trimming removed 10 bases from V and 3 bases from J, with 13 bases in between. This CDR3 comprises 12 residues.